Listed here are 10 T cell receptor beta chains from one sample, sequenced in a study of glioma-infiltrating T cells. Using RNA template, CDR3s of TCR alpha and beta were amplified with iRepertoire arm-PCR. TCRdb itself ran the multiplex PCR reads through MiXCR, one entry per CDR3 protein. The sample lists about 190,000 distinct CDR3 sequences, over 30% occurring once. Sequenced sample: glioma tissue, nonneoplastic brain tissue, or PBMCs (not recorded which). The source is a human donor with low-grade glioma or glioblastoma, undergoing nonglioma brain surgery, or in good health (not recorded which).

This clonotype appeared once. Compared with germline, one end of the junction differs, possibly owing to a read error. The chain is built from TRBV27 and TRBJ2-1, with D tentatively TRBD2 (6 bases). CDR1 is MNHEY and CDR2 is SMNVEV in the germline V gene (reference sequence). This CDR3 has 15 amino acids. CDR3 region: CASSLERASYNGQFF. Here the CDR3 DNA reads TGCGCCAGCAGTCTGGAGCGGGCCTCCTACAATGGGCAGTTCTTC.

The sample holds many counts of this clonotype. The chain is built from TRBV7-9 and TRBJ2-5; no firm D call. The V end was cut by 2 bases, the J end by 5 bases, with 12 bases between. The germline V gene has CDR1 SEHNR and CDR2 FQNEAQ (reference sequence). This CDR3 is 14 amino acids long. The CDR3 loop reads CASSLYRSGETQYF. The CDR3, as DNA: TGTGCCAGCAGCTTATATCGTTCTGGGGAGACCCAGTACTTC.

This clonotype was detected ten times or more. J is TRBJ2-7 and V is TRBV5-1; 8 bases fit TRBD2. The CDR3 runs to 14 residues. With V trimmed by 2 bases and J by 2 bases, 3 bases remained unmatched. In germline, CDR1 is SGHRS, CDR2 YFSETQ. CDR3 sequence reads: CASSLTSGTYEQYF. CDR3 DNA sequence: TGCGCCAGCAGCTTAACTAGCGGAACCTACGAGCAGTACTTC.

Notes on this clonotype: Since a much larger clone is just one base distant, this may be a read error. In nucleotides, the CDR3 is TGCGCCAGCAGCCGAGGACAGAGAGATCAGTCCCAGCATTTT. Residues: CASSRGQRDQSQHF. This rearrangement joins TRBV4-1 to TRBJ1-5; the D gene is possibly TRBD1 (6 bases). CDR3 size: 14 residues. Germline-derived CDR1 and CDR2 are MGHRA and YSYEKL.

This clonotype has a handful of counts. The gene calls are TRBV4-3 and TRBJ2-3; D unresolved. V was cut by 0 bases and J by 2 bases, with 9 bases left in between. The germline V gene has CDR1 LGHNA and CDR2 YSLEER. The CDR3 has 15 amino acids. Here the CDR3 DNA reads TGCGCCAGCAGCCAAGAGTGGGTTTACACAGATACGCAGTATTTT. Translated, it gives CASSQEWVYTDTQYF.

This clonotype has just a few counts. V is TRBV12-3 or TRBV12-4 and J is TRBJ1-2; unclear D gene. V lost 2 bases, J lost 7 bases, and 11 bases lay in between. This CDR3 is 13 amino acids long. The DNA of the CDR3 is TGTGCCAGCAGTTTATCTCAGGAGGCTGGCTACACCTTC. Its translation is CASSLSQEAGYTF.

This chain uses TRBV4-2 with TRBJ1-1; TRBD1 might be the D (5 bases). The germline V gene has CDR1 LGHNA and CDR2 YNFKEQ. This CDR3 is built from 16 residues. Trimming pared 1 base from V and 4 bases from J, leaving 16 bases between. CDR3 coding DNA: TGTGCCAGCAGCCAAGTTTGGACGAGCCAGGGCACTGAAGCTTTCTTT. Residues: CASSQVWTSQGTEAFF.

This clonotype was counted many times. The genes are TRBV6-6 and TRBJ2-5; D may match TRBD1 or TRBD2 (5 bases each). CDR3 size: 16 residues. With 0 bases removed from V and 1 base from J, the gap between germline ends came to 12 bases. Germline V gene sequence: CDR1 MNHNY, CDR2 SVGAGI (reference sequence). The CDR3 DNA reads as TGTGCCAGCAGTTACTCACCCACTGGGGGCCAAGAGACCCAGTACTTC. This translates into CASSYSPTGGQETQYF.

This clonotype occurred many times. The rearrangement links TRBV6-2 or TRBV6-3 to TRBJ2-3, with TRBD1 matching 10 bases. Germline CDR1 reads MNHEY; CDR2 reads SVGEGT. The CDR3 is 18 amino acids. V lost 6 bases to trimming and J lost 3 bases; unmatched junction nucleotides: 15. CDR3 loop: CASSISGTGAFITDTQYF. CDR3 in DNA: TGTGCCAGCAGCATCAGTGGGACAGGGGCCTTCATAACAGATACGCAGTATTTT.

With regard to this clonotype: Compared with germline, one end of the junction differs, possibly owing to a read error. The chain combines TRBV7-2 with TRBJ1-5; D unclear. This CDR3 is built from 15 residues. Germline V gene sequence: CDR1 SGHTA, CDR2 FQGNSA. The CDR3 DNA reads TGTGCCAGCGGCTTCCTAGAGGATAGCAGTCAGCCCCAGCATTTT. The encoded protein is CASGFLEDSSQPQHF.